The 21 T cell receptor beta chains reported below all come from one sample, sequenced in a study of monozygotic twins with inflammatory bowel disease. TCRdb reprocessed the 5' RACE reads and stores each CDR3 protein as one record, lacking DNA. Its table lists 330,000 or so distinct CDR3 sequences. Material: blood. The receptors derive from a human donor with ulcerative colitis or Crohn's disease, or a healthy co-twin of an affected twin (not recorded which).

The chain combines TRBV12-3 or TRBV12-4 with TRBJ1-5. The CDR3 consists of 13 residues. This CDR3 reads CASSFSSSQDQHF.

V is TRBV10-2 and J is TRBJ1-5; TCRdb picks TRBD1, but there is no DNA to check that call. Germline V CDR1 and CDR2: WSHSY, SAAADI. The CDR3 totals 13 residues. This chain's CDR3 is CASSRDNGQPQHF.

The V gene is TRBV20-1, the J gene TRBJ2-3; TCRdb returns TRBD2, unconfirmable since there is no DNA. Germline CDR1 reads DFQATT; CDR2 reads SNEGSKA (reference sequence). The CDR3 contains 16 residues. The CDR3 sequence: CSASPGLAGGADTQYF.

The V gene is TRBV12-3 or TRBV12-4, the J gene TRBJ2-1; the D gene TCRdb calls, TRBD1, cannot be checked with no DNA. The CDR3 covers 11 residues. This CDR3 is CASSQWTEQFF.

The chain links TRBV10-3 to TRBJ2-7. Germline V lookup: CDR1 ENHRY, CDR2 SYGVKD. The CDR3 has 14 amino acids. This chain's CDR3 is CAISEMGGLLEQYF.

The chain joins TRBV5-1 to TRBJ2-7; TCRdb proposes TRBD1, but this gene call is untestable without DNA. This CDR3 has 15 amino acids. Germline V lookup: CDR1 SGHRS, CDR2 YFSETQ. This CDR3 reads CASSRYSLSPYEQYF.

The V and J genes are TRBV5-5 and TRBJ1-5. The CDR3 covers 14 residues. Germline CDR1 is SGHKS and CDR2 is YYEKEE (reference sequence). The CDR3 protein is CASRRVNSNQPRHF.

The gene calls are TRBV6-2 or TRBV6-3 and TRBJ2-7. The germline V gene encodes CDR1 MNHEY and CDR2 SVGEGT. This CDR3 has 11 amino acids. The CDR3: CASTSGYEQYF.

The chain combines TRBV2 with TRBJ2-5; the D call of TRBD1 rests on TCRdb alone, since no DNA is present to check it. This CDR3 has 14 amino acids. Germline CDR1 is SNHLY and CDR2 is FYNNEI. The CDR3 loop reads CASKARGYQETQYF. Full variable domain (rest looked up from reference TRBV2 and TRBJ2-5): EPEVTQTPSHQVTQMGQEVILRCVPISNHLYFYWYRQILGQKVEFLVSFYNNEISEKSEIFDDQFSVERPDGSNFTLKIRSTKLEDSAMYFCASKARGYQETQYFGPGTRLLVL.

The chain is built from TRBV27 and TRBJ2-1; TCRdb proposes TRBD2, but this gene call is untestable without DNA. CDR3 length equals 20 residues. From germline, CDR1 is MNHEY and CDR2 SMNVEV (reference sequence). CDR3: CASSLAGQRRVAGGMNEQFF.

This chain uses TRBV20-1 with TRBJ1-2; TCRdb lists TRBD1, though no DNA is available to test this call. CDR1 DFQATT and CDR2 SNEGSKA come from the germline V gene (reference sequence). The length of the CDR3 is 15 residues. CDR3: CSAGGTGNLLRGYTF.

CDR3 in amino acids: CSARDVLAYDEQFF. The genes are TRBV20-1 and TRBJ2-1. The CDR3 runs 14 residues. Looked up from germline, CDR1 is DFQATT and CDR2 is SNEGSKA (reference sequence).

The J gene is TRBJ1-2, the V gene TRBV20-1; no DNA is available, so the TRBD1 call from TCRdb remains unchecked. From germline, CDR1 is DFQATT and CDR2 SNEGSKA (reference sequence). The CDR3 totals 19 residues. This CDR3 is CSARDLRGTGGRANYGYTF.

V usage is TRBV5-5 and J usage is TRBJ2-5; the D call from TCRdb, TRBD1, cannot be confirmed without DNA. Germline CDR1 reads SGHKS; CDR2 reads YYEKEE (reference sequence). The length of the CDR3 is 14 residues. The CDR3 protein is CASSLGAGSETQYF. The variable domain in full, completed from reference TRBV5-5 and TRBJ2-5, reads DAGVTQSPTHLIKTRGQQVTLRCSPISGHKSVSWYQQVLGQGPQFIFQYYEKEERGRGNFPDRFSARQFPNYSSELNVNALLLGDSALYLCASSLGAGSETQYFGPGTRLLVL.

This CDR3 reads CASSPRVSGTYNEQFF. The rearrangement joins TRBV11-2 to TRBJ2-1; the D call from TCRdb, TRBD2, cannot be confirmed without DNA. CDR1 is SGHAT and CDR2 is FQNNGV in the germline V gene. The CDR3 runs 16 residues.

The V call is TRBV30, the J call TRBJ2-1; absent DNA, TCRdb's TRBD1 call cannot be checked. Germline values: CDR1 GTSNPN, CDR2 SVGIG (reference sequence). This CDR3 region has 15 residues. The CDR3 sequence: CAWSRGQGRYNEQFF.

The chain has TRBV6-1 and TRBJ1-5; absent DNA, TCRdb's TRBD1 call cannot be checked. CDR3 length: 15 amino acids. Germline loops: CDR1 MNHNS, CDR2 SASEGT. The CDR3 protein is CASSLGQGDHQPQHF.

This chain uses TRBV5-4 with TRBJ2-1; the TRBD2 assignment by TCRdb is unverifiable without DNA. The CDR3 runs to 18 residues. Germline CDR1 and CDR2: SGHNT and YYREEE (reference sequence). The CDR3 loop reads CASSLVGWREDARNEQFF.

The chain couples TRBV12-3 or TRBV12-4 to TRBJ1-1; TCRdb indicates TRBD1, and absent DNA this call remains unverified. The CDR3 extends over 12 amino acids. This chain's CDR3 is CASSGDRVGIAF.

This chain links TRBV27 with TRBJ2-7. This CDR3 is built from 13 residues. In germline, CDR1 is MNHEY, CDR2 SMNVEV (reference sequence). The CDR3 spells CASSLGSTYEQYF.

The gene calls are TRBV20-1 and TRBJ2-1; the D gene TCRdb calls, TRBD2, cannot be checked with no DNA. Germline loops: CDR1 DFQATT, CDR2 SNEGSKA (reference sequence). CDR3 length equals 13 residues. The CDR3 loop reads CSASYRDNNEQFF.